One sample yielded the 30 T cell receptor beta chains listed below, sequenced in a study of T cells in Graves' hyperthyroidism and ophthalmopathy. The TCR beta CDR3 regions underwent amplification using RNA transcripts as the source. TCR CDR3 regions were first amplified by RT-PCR with HTBI primers. TCRdb passed the multiplex PCR reads through MiXCR, listing each CDR3 protein once. The sample consists of about 560,000 distinct CDR3 sequences, about a sixth of them appearing once. Material for sequencing was blood. These receptors were taken from a woman in her late teens or twenties with Graves' hyperthyroidism.

The chain recombines TRBV29-1 with TRBJ2-1; D not certain. Per the germline V gene, CDR1 is SQVTM and CDR2 is ANQGSEA. This CDR3 spans 11 amino acids. V was clipped by 3 bases and J by 5 bases, with 5 bases between them. Written as DNA, the CDR3 is TGCAGCGTTGATCGAGACAATGAGCAGTTCTTC. It encodes CSVDRDNEQFF.

The V gene is TRBV12-3 or TRBV12-4, the J gene TRBJ2-4; possibly TRBD1 for D (6 bases). The CDR3 covers 15 residues. V lost 4 bases to trimming and J lost 3 bases, with 13 bases between them. The CDR3 sequence: CASSSRDTYKNIQYF. CDR3 DNA: TGTGCCAGCAGTTCCCGGGACACTTACAAAAACATTCAGTACTTC.

This clonotype was counted a few times. The V gene is TRBV5-6, the J gene TRBJ2-7; D remains unclear. The CDR3 is 15 amino acids. Trimming pared 4 bases from V and 3 bases from J, leaving 17 bases between. Germline V gene sequence: CDR1 SGHDT, CDR2 YYEEEE. The CDR3 coding sequence is TGTGCCAGCAGCACCAGGATCAGGTTCCACTACGAGCAGTACTTC. Translation gives CASSTRIRFHYEQYF.

The chain couples TRBV29-1 to TRBJ1-2, with D maybe TRBD1 (6 bases). Trimming left V 6 bases short and J 7 bases short, with 27 bases between. Germline V gene data show CDR1 as SQVTM and CDR2 as ANQGSEA. CDR3 length equals 16 residues. In DNA, the CDR3 is TGCAGCGTCATCTCGCGTCGTGGCAGGGGAGTATCTGGCTACACCTTC. Encoded protein: CSVISRRGRGVSGYTF. Together with reference TRBV29-1 and TRBJ1-2, the CDR3 gives the full variable domain: SAVISQKPSRDICQRGTSLTIQCQVDSQVTMMFWYRQQPGQSLTLIATANQGSEATYESGFVIDKFPISRPNLTFSTLTVSNMSPEDSSIYLCSVISRRGRGVSGYTFGSGTRLTVV.

This clonotype was observed at least ten times. The genes are TRBV3-1 and TRBJ2-2; D unclear. Trimming stripped 2 bases from V and 7 bases from J, with 20 bases between. Germline V gene sequence: CDR1 LGHDT, CDR2 YNNKEL (reference sequence). The CDR3 runs 17 residues. CDR3 bases: TGTGCCAGCAGCCAATCAGTCTCGCCCTCCCGAAGCGGGGAGCTGTTTTTT. Translated, it gives CASSQSVSPSRSGELFF. Full variable domain (missing parts from reference TRBV3-1 and TRBJ2-2): DTAVSQTPKYLVTQMGNDKSIKCEQNLGHDTMYWYKQDSKKFLKIMFSYNNKELIINETVPNRFSPKSPDKAHLNLHINSLELGDSAVYFCASSQSVSPSRSGELFFGEGSRLTVL.

This clonotype was recorded once. One junction end does not reproduce the germline sequence, and a read error may be involved. This sequence joins TRBV7-9 and TRBJ2-7; D is perhaps TRBD1 (6 bases). Germline values: CDR1 SEHNR, CDR2 FQNEAQ (reference sequence). The CDR3 length is 14 residues. The CDR3 bases are TGTGCCAGCAGCTTAGTGGGGGACACCTACGAGCGGTACTTC. Protein sequence: CASSLVGDTYERYF.

This clonotype was picked up many times. The chain is built from TRBV20-1 and TRBJ2-7; either TRBD1 or TRBD2 may supply D (5 bases each). The CDR3 consists of 15 residues. Between the trimmed V and J ends, which lost 2 bases and 3 bases, there was a span of 17 bases. The germline CDR1 and CDR2 sequences are DFQATT and SNEGSKA (reference sequence). CDR3 nucleotides: TGCAGTGCTAGACCCCCGGGGACGGGCAGCTACGAGCAGTACTTC. It translates to CSARPPGTGSYEQYF.

This clonotype was found many times. The rearrangement uses TRBV28 and TRBJ1-2, with no clear D. The germline gives CDR1 MDHEN, CDR2 SYDVKM. V was clipped by 6 bases and J by 4 bases, with 12 bases between them. The CDR3 sequence is 13 residues long. The CDR3 nucleotides are TGTGCCAGCAGCGGGTGGGAGGCCTATGGCTACACCTTC. This codes for CASSGWEAYGYTF.

This sequence joins TRBV15 and TRBJ2-7, with D perhaps TRBD1 (5 bases). CDR1 and CDR2 (germline): LNHNV, YYDKDF (reference sequence). Trimming removed 2 bases from V and 0 bases from J, with 11 bases in between. CDR3 size: 15 residues. This CDR3 is CATSRTGAGSYEQYF. CDR3 DNA: TGTGCCACCAGCAGAACTGGGGCAGGCTCCTACGAGCAGTACTTC.

This clonotype has at least ten counts. The chain employs TRBV12-3 or TRBV12-4 and TRBJ2-5, with 10 positions matching TRBD2. CDR3 length equals 17 residues. After removal of 1 base from V and 5 bases from J, the junction contained 10 bases not matched to a gene. Here the CDR3 DNA reads TGTGCCAGCAGTTTAGAGGGAAGCGGGAGGGCCGGTGAGACCCAGTACTTC. Protein product: CASSLEGSGRAGETQYF.

As to this clonotype: It may be a read error: a sequence one base away is much more abundant. The chain combines TRBV5-1 with TRBJ2-3; perhaps TRBD2 as D (5 bases). The germline gives CDR1 SGHRS, CDR2 YFSETQ. V dropped 2 bases and J dropped 5 bases, with 12 bases sitting between them. The CDR3 extends over 14 amino acids. CDR3 protein: CASSFGVRIDTQYF. The CDR3 DNA reads as TGCGCCAGCAGCTTCGGGGTCCGGATAGATACGCAGTATTTT. Together with reference TRBV5-1 and TRBJ2-3, the CDR3 gives the full variable domain: KAGVTQTPRYLIKTRGQQVTLSCSPISGHRSVSWYQQTPGQGLQFLFEYFSETQRNKGNFPGRFSGRQFSNSRSEMNVSTLELGDSALYLCASSFGVRIDTQYFGPGTRLTVL.

This clonotype was picked up many times. The chain joins TRBV28 to TRBJ2-5, with 8 bases lining up with TRBD2. The CDR3 is 16 residues long. The V gene's germline CDR1 is MDHEN and CDR2 SYDVKM. V gave up 5 bases and J gave up 1 base; unmatched junction bases: 9. CDR3 coding DNA: TGTGCCAGCAGTCCGGGACTAGATAAACTCCAAGAGACCCAGTACTTC. Translating gives CASSPGLDKLQETQYF.

The sample holds a few counts of this clonotype. The CDR3 sequence is CASSVKGLAGAYEQYF. For the CDR3, the DNA is TGTGCCAGCAGCGTTAAGGGGCTAGCGGGAGCTTACGAGCAGTACTTC. The V call is TRBV7-8, the J call TRBJ2-7, with TRBD2 matching 10 bases. The CDR3 length is 16 residues. Per the germline V gene, CDR1 is SGHVS and CDR2 is FQNEAQ. With 5 bases clipped from V and 4 bases from J, the junction kept 11 bases outside the gene matches.

This rearrangement joins TRBV13 to TRBJ2-5; possible D gene TRBD2, 6 bases. CDR1 PRHDT and CDR2 FYEKMQ come from the germline V gene (reference sequence). The CDR3 has 13 residues. V was shortened by 7 bases and J by 7 bases, with 16 bases between the two germline ends. The CDR3 DNA is TGTGCCAGCAACGAGAGGAAGGGAGGGACCCAGTACTTC. Residues: CASNERKGGTQYF.

This clonotype has ten or more counts. This sequence joins TRBV20-1 and TRBJ2-2; D might be TRBD2 (5 bases). The germline V and J ends were trimmed by 0 bases and 1 base, with 12 bases remaining between them. Per germline, CDR1 DFQATT and CDR2 SNEGSKA (reference sequence). The CDR3 totals 16 residues. CDR3 coding DNA: TGCAGTGCTAGAGATTGGAGGCAGATGAACACCGGGGAGCTGTTTTTT. Its translation is CSARDWRQMNTGELFF.

The chain has TRBV27 and TRBJ1-2, with a tentative D call TRBD1 (6 bases). This CDR3 spans 13 amino acids. The V and J ends lost 6 bases and 6 bases respectively, with 14 bases between them. Germline CDR1 MNHEY, CDR2 SMNVEV (reference sequence). The CDR3 region is CASSRRDTNGYTF. The CDR3, as DNA: TGTGCCAGCAGCCGACGGGACACAAATGGCTACACCTTC.

This clonotype was recorded many times. The chain uses TRBV5-1 and TRBJ2-3; maybe TRBD2 (5 bases). The V end was cut by 3 bases, the J end by 0 bases, with 8 bases between. CDR1 SGHRS and CDR2 YFSETQ come from the germline V gene. This CDR3 region has 14 residues. The CDR3: CASSSGSSTDTQYF. In DNA, the CDR3 is TGCGCCAGCAGCTCGGGGTCTAGCACAGATACGCAGTATTTT.

The V and J genes are TRBV11-3 and TRBJ2-1; 7 bases agree with TRBD2. The V gene end was trimmed by 3 bases and the J gene end by 12 bases; junction bases not matched to a gene: 14. The CDR3 is made up of 15 amino acids. Germline assignment: CDR1 SGHNT and CDR2 YENEEA. The CDR3 loop is CASSLGGANGDGQFF. The CDR3 coding sequence is TGTGCCAGCAGCTTGGGAGGGGCGAATGGCGATGGGCAGTTCTTC.

Comment on this clonotype: A read error may be the cause here, since a much bigger clone is one base away. The genes are TRBV12-3 or TRBV12-4 and TRBJ2-5; 7 bases align to TRBD2. The CDR3 runs to 15 residues. In nucleotides, the CDR3 is TGTGCCAGCAGTAAAAATAGCGGGCCACAAGAGGCCCAGTACTTC. Its protein is CASSKNSGPQEAQYF.

The rearrangement links TRBV12-3 or TRBV12-4 to TRBJ2-3; D remains unclear. This CDR3 contains 13 residues. V was cut by 7 bases and J by 1 base, with 9 bases left in between. CDR3 sequence: CASILRGTDTQYF. CDR3 bases: TGTGCCAGCATCCTACGGGGCACAGATACGCAGTATTTT.

This clonotype was observed at least ten times. The chain links TRBV12-3 or TRBV12-4 to TRBJ2-1, with 14 bases fitting TRBD2. V was clipped by 6 bases and J by 8 bases; unmatched bases: 12. The CDR3 extends over 17 amino acids. CDR3 sequence: CASSRTLGTSGSYEQFF. CDR3 nucleotide sequence: TGTGCCAGCAGCCGTACCCTCGGGACTAGCGGGAGCTATGAGCAGTTCTTC.

This clonotype was seen a handful of times. The chain couples TRBV19 to TRBJ1-2, with D uncertain. Germline CDR1 and CDR2: LNHDA and SQIVND (reference sequence). Trimming took 9 bases from V and 5 from J, leaving 10 bases between them. CDR3 length equals 11 residues. CDR3 in amino acids: CASRWRYGYTF. In DNA, the CDR3 is TGTGCCAGCCGGTGGCGATATGGCTACACCTTC. The full variable domain, with the rest looked up from reference TRBV19 and TRBJ1-2, is DGGITQSPKYLFRKEGQNVTLSCEQNLNHDAMYWYRQDPGQGLRLIYYSQIVNDFQKGDIAEGYSVSREKKESFPLTVTSAQKNPTAFYLCASRWRYGYTFGSGTRLTVV.

This clonotype was counted ten times or more. The CDR3 loop reads CASSLFRNEQFF. CDR3 in DNA: TGTGCCAGCAGTTTATTTAGAAATGAGCAGTTCTTC. The gene calls are TRBV12-3 or TRBV12-4 and TRBJ2-1, with unresolved D. The length of the CDR3 is 12 residues. Trimming shortened V by 2 bases and J by 7 bases, and 6 bases separated the two germline ends.

The chain recombines TRBV20-1 with TRBJ2-1; 7 nucleotides match TRBD1. The CDR3 is 13 residues long. Germline trimming cut 7 bases from V and 7 bases from J; bases unmatched to any gene: 10. The germline gives CDR1 DFQATT, CDR2 SNEGSKA (reference sequence). CDR3: CSVPGQWGNEQFF. The DNA for the CDR3 is TGCAGTGTCCCGGGACAGTGGGGAAATGAGCAGTTCTTC.

This chain uses TRBV11-2 with TRBJ2-7; the D is unclear. V lost 5 bases and J lost 5, with 7 bases in between. The CDR3 covers 11 residues. Germline V lookup: CDR1 SGHAT, CDR2 FQNNGV. CDR3 amino acids: CASSMVDEQYF. The CDR3 DNA follows: TGTGCCAGCAGCATGGTCGACGAGCAGTACTTC.

This clonotype was detected ten times or more. Written as DNA, the CDR3 is TGTGCCAGCAGTGAAGTCGGTCCGGGTTGGACTGAAGCTTTCTTT. It codes for CASSEVGPGWTEAFF. V gene TRBV2 combines with J gene TRBJ1-1; no definite D call. The CDR3 length is 15 residues. Germline lookup yields CDR1 SNHLY and CDR2 FYNNEI. Trimming removed 1 base from V and 5 bases from J, with 14 bases in between.

This clonotype was seen ten or more times. CDR3 residues: CSAEPGMNTEAFF. The CDR3 nucleotides are TGCAGTGCCGAACCCGGGATGAACACTGAAGCTTTCTTT. The chain has TRBV20-1 and TRBJ1-1; D gene unclear. Deletions cut 6 bases from V and 0 bases from J, with 11 bases between. CDR1 DFQATT and CDR2 SNEGSKA come from the germline V gene (reference sequence). This CDR3 is built from 13 residues.

V gene TRBV29-1 combines with J gene TRBJ2-2; D possibly matches TRBD1 or TRBD2 (6 bases each). Trimming took off 7 bases at V and 6 bases at J, with 18 bases between the two ends. The CDR3 runs 14 residues. CDR1 and CDR2 from the germline V gene are SQVTM and ANQGSEA. The CDR3 DNA reads as TGCAGCGGAGCAACGGGGGCGGTGGCCGGGGAGCTGTTTTTT. Protein product: CSGATGAVAGELFF.

V and J are TRBV20-1 and TRBJ2-2; 9 nucleotides line up with TRBD1. The CDR3 sequence is 15 residues long. CDR1 is DFQATT and CDR2 is SNEGSKA in the germline V gene (reference sequence). The V gene end was trimmed by 3 bases and the J gene end by 8 bases; junction bases not matched to a gene: 10. The CDR3 region has the DNA TGCAGTGCTAGGACAGGGGGATCTTACGGGGGGGAGCTGTTTTTT. Its translation: CSARTGGSYGGELFF.

This clonotype has at least ten counts. This chain joins TRBV28 and TRBJ2-1; the D is unclear. There are 11 residues in the CDR3. V was pared by 5 bases and J by 5 bases, with 4 bases between. The germline gives CDR1 MDHEN, CDR2 SYDVKM. The CDR3 coding sequence is TGTGCCAGCAGTAAGAACAATGAGCAGTTCTTC. This translates into CASSKNNEQFF.